This is a list of T cell receptor beta chains from one sample in a study of T cell repertoires in cytomegalovirus infection. TCRdb recomputed calls from the reads with MiXCR, one row per CDR3 protein. The repertoire consists of around 740,000 distinct CDR3 sequences, with approximately 34% occurring once and the leading ten covering 2.5% to 3.5%. Sequenced material: PBMCs. All receptors come from a human donor in good health (CMV status not recorded). Some clones in this sample may be carry-over from other donors' samples. CDR3s include the opening cysteine and the closing phenylalanine or tryptophan. The order of the fields is V gene, clone size, CDR3 length, CDR3 protein. A row's size may be missing; if present it is once, few, many or a size class.

V: TRBV4-3; size: once; length: 15; CDR3: CASSQDPGGNTAAFF
V: TRBV6-5; size: NA; length: 14; CDR3: CASRPGTATTEAFF
V: TRBV5-1; size: few; length: 18; CDR3: CASSPLAGDFRVTGELFF
V: TRBV28; size: NA; length: 14; CDR3: CASSFYRGPTEAFF
V: TRBV5-6; size: few; length: 14; CDR3: CASSSGIRSEKLFF
V: TRBV15; size: few; length: 13; CDR3: CATSRDRGNEQFF
V: TRBV4-2; size: once; length: 16; CDR3: CASSQGGPGSGNEQFF
V: TRBV7-6; size: NA; length: 13; CDR3: CASSIRHNQPQHF
V: TRBV7-2; size: many; length: 12; CDR3: CASSPRTHHQFF
V: TRBV20-1; size: NA; length: 15; CDR3: CSAGSGSSYNSPLHF
V: TRBV5-1; size: few; length: 17; CDR3: CASSLDRQGFRGTEAFF
V: TRBV12-3/TRBV12-4; size: NA; length: 17; CDR3: CASTPGRAVRAGNTIYF
V: TRBV20-1; size: few; length: 14; CDR3: CSALGLAGTDTQYF
V: TRBV7-9; size: few; length: 14; CDR3: CASSLQGWNHPQHF
V: TRBV7-9; size: few; length: 14; CDR3: CASRPSGIQETQYF
V: TRBV7-2; size: few; length: 16; CDR3: CASSLAPDRGNTEAFF
V: TRBV7-6; size: many; length: 14; CDR3: CASSSRQGTDTQYF
V: TRBV13; size: NA; length: 14; CDR3: CASSSDGTGYGYTF
V: TRBV6-2/TRBV6-3; size: few; length: 15; CDR3: CASSYASLKVYEQYF
V: TRBV29-1; size: many; length: 14; CDR3: CSVRAGGATYEQYF
V: TRBV12-3/TRBV12-4; size: many; length: 17; CDR3: CASRSTSGQSSYNEQFF
V: TRBV12-3/TRBV12-4; size: NA; length: 16; CDR3: CASSRSGTSYTDTQYF
V: TRBV12-3/TRBV12-4; size: NA; length: 15; CDR3: CAVKPWVSNTGELFF
V: TRBV7-8; size: NA; length: 17; CDR3: CASSSPIIRTGMEELFF
V: TRBV29-1; size: once; length: 13; CDR3: CSVGQLAKNIQYF
V: TRBV7-2; size: few; length: 14; CDR3: CASKEGRGTGELFF
V: TRBV25-1; size: NA; length: 15; CDR3: CASQSGTAMNTEAFF
V: TRBV15; size: NA; length: 14; CDR3: CATSRLGGTDTQYF
V: TRBV30; size: NA; length: 13; CDR3: CAWSVGGRGGYTF
V: TRBV7-2; size: many; length: 15; CDR3: CASSLAPSGADTQYF
V: TRBV20-1; size: once; length: 16; CDR3: CSARVGGRVLTDTQYF
V: TRBV7-8; size: few; length: 13; CDR3: CASSFDPYYGYTF
V: TRBV5-1; size: NA; length: 14; CDR3: CASSSSGNYNEQFF
V: TRBV24-1; size: few; length: 15; CDR3: CATSDRRGKTGELFF
V: TRBV20-1; size: NA; length: 18; CDR3: CSARGAPFRGINTGELFF
V: TRBV7-9; size: NA; length: 15; CDR3: CASSSVGPLINEQFF
V: TRBV6-6; size: few; length: 15; CDR3: CASSPDSNSGNTIYF
V: TRBV7-2; size: many; length: 11; CDR3: CASSLSSEQFF
V: TRBV18; size: NA; length: 15; CDR3: CASSPEPRTDEKLFF
V: TRBV5-1; size: NA; length: 19; CDR3: CASSTERGGILSTPNEQFF
V: TRBV7-9; size: NA; length: 16; CDR3: CASSLTNAVVSWELFF
V: TRBV4-2; size: many; length: 13; CDR3: CASSQDLTREQYF
V: TRBV2; size: NA; length: 16; CDR3: CASSGEGPPTNEKLFF
V: TRBV5-5; size: NA; length: 14; CDR3: CASSLGHLNYGYTF
V: TRBV5-1; size: few; length: 18; CDR3: CASSPTQGASSGANVLTF
V: TRBV19; size: few; length: 14; CDR3: CASSIINRVDEQYF
V: TRBV2; size: few; length: 13; CDR3: CASSETGSEKLFF
V: TRBV29-1; size: few; length: 16; CDR3: CSVAPPGTGGFYEQYF
V: TRBV19; size: NA; length: 16; CDR3: CASTLVVGDGNQPQHF
V: TRBV5-6; size: NA; length: 14; CDR3: CASSPQGVGETQYF
V: TRBV6-1; size: once; length: 16; CDR3: CASSAPTSGNYNEQFF
V: TRBV29-1; size: few; length: 14; CDR3: CSVQLAAGESEQYF
V: TRBV11-2; size: NA; length: 17; CDR3: CASSLGFSGSRPDTQYF
V: TRBV19; size: NA; length: 15; CDR3: CASSTPRGPSDTQYF